This T cell receptor beta chain was sequenced during a study of cytomegalovirus exposure and HLA in healthy donors. Study overall: A previous analysis identified 95 million to 140 million unique TCR beta sequences derived from roughly 180 million T cells. Membership in the Caucasian-associated ancestry cluster was found for around four fifths of roughly 360 genotyped donors. Notes on the study in general: In an earlier analysis, most TCR beta V segments were productive about 87% or about 30% of the time. Most subjects had HLA-A and HLA-B alleles reportedly predicted accurately by TCR beta sequences.

Primers: 60 Vbeta forward and 13 Jbeta reverse. Only in-frame clones appear in the TCRdb table, and some are missing; sequencing was by immunoSEQ multiplex PCR. This repertoire includes 220,000 or so clones. Trimming cost V 6 bases and J 0 bases, with 8 bases left between them. The V gene's germline CDR1 is SGHTA and CDR2 FQGTGA. The CDR3 is 13 residues long. A remark on this clone: What it binds is unknown.

The sequence was obtained from a girl under 10 years old in good health and CMV-seropositive. The sequenced sample was PBMCs. The chain recombines TRBV7-3 with TRBJ1-1; no reliable D call. The CDR3 here is CASSLYMNTEAFF. The CDR3 DNA sequence: TGTGCCAGCAGTTTATATATGAACACTGAAGCTTTCTTT.